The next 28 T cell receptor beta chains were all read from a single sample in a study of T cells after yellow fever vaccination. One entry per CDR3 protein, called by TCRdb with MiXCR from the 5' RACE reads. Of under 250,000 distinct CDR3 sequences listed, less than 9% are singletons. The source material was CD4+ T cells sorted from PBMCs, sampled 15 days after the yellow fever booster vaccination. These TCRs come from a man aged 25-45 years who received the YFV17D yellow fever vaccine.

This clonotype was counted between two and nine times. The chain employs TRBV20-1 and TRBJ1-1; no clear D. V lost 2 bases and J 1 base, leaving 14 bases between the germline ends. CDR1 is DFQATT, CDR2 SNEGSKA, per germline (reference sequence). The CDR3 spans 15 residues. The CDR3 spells CSARPTAGKNTEAFF. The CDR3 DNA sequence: TGCAGTGCTAGACCCACTGCGGGAAAGAACACTGAAGCTTTCTTT.

The CDR3 region is CASTRVGTGELFF. CDR3 DNA: TGTGCCAGTACTCGAGTGGGGACCGGGGAGCTGTTTTTT. The gene calls are TRBV6-2 or TRBV6-3 and TRBJ2-2; no definite D call. V was trimmed by 9 bases and J by 5 bases, leaving 13 bases between them. Germline V lookup: CDR1 MNHEY, CDR2 SVGEGT. The CDR3 extends over 13 amino acids.

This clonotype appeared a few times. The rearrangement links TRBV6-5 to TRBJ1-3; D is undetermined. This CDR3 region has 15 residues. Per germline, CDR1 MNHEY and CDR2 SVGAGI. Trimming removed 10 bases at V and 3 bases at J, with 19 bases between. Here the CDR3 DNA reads TGTGCCACCCGAGAACGGGGAAGTTATGGAAACACCATATATTTT. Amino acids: CATRERGSYGNTIYF.

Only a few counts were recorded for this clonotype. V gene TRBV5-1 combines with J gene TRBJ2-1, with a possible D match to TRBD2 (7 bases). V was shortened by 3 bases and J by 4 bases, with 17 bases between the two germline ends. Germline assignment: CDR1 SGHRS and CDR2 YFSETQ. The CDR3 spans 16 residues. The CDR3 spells CASSSAGAGQYNEQFF. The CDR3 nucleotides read TGCGCCAGCAGCTCCGCGGGGGCAGGGCAGTACAATGAGCAGTTCTTC.

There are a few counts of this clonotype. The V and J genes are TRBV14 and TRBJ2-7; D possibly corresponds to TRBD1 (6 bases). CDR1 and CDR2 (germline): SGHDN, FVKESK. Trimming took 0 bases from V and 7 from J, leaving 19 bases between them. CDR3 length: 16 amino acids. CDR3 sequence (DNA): TGTGCCAGCAGCCAAGAACCTGGTCCAGGGGTCGGTGAGCAGTACTTC. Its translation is CASSQEPGPGVGEQYF.

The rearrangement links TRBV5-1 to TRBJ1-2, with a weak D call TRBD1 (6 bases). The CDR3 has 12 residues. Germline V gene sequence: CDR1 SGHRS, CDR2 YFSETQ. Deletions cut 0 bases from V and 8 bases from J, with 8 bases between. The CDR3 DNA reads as TGCGCCAGCAGCTTGGACAGGGAGGGCTACACCTTC. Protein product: CASSLDREGYTF.

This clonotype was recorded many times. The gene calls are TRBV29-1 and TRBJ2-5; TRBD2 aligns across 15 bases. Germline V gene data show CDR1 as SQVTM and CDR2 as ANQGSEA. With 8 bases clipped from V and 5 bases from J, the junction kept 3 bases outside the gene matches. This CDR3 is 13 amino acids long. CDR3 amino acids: CSTGTSGRETQYF. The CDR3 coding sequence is TGCAGCACGGGGACTAGCGGGAGGGAGACCCAGTACTTC.

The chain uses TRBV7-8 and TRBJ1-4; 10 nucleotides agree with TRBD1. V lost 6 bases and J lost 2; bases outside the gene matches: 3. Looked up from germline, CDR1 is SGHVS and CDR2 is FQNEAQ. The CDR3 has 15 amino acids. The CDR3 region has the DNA TGTGCCAGCAGGGACAGGGGGGGCACTAATGAAAAACTGTTTTTT. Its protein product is CASRDRGGTNEKLFF.

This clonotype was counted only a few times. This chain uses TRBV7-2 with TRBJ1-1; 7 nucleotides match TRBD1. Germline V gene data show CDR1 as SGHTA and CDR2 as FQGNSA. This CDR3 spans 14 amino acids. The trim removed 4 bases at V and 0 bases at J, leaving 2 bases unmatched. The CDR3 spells CASSWGQMNTEAFF. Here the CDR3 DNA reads TGTGCCAGCAGCTGGGGACAGATGAACACTGAAGCTTTCTTT.

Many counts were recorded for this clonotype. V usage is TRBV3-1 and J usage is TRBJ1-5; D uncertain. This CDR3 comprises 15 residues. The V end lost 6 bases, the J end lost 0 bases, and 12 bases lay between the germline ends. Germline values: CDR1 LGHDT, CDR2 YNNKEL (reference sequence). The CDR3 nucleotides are TGTGCCAGCAGTCCTGGTCCGTATAGCAATCAGCCCCAGCATTTT. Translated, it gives CASSPGPYSNQPQHF.

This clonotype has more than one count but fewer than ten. CDR3 sequence (DNA): TGTGCCAGCAGTCATCCTTCCCACCGTACCCTCTACAATGAGCAGTTCTTC. Protein: CASSHPSHRTLYNEQFF. The chain links TRBV25-1 to TRBJ2-1; D not certain. V was clipped by 5 bases and J by 3 bases, with 20 bases between them. CDR1 MGHDK and CDR2 SYGVNS come from the germline V gene. The CDR3 extends over 17 amino acids.

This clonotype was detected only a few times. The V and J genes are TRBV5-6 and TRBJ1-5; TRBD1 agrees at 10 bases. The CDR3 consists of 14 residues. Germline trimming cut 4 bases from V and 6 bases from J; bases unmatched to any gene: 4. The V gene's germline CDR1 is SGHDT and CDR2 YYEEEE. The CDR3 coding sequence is TGTGCCAGCAGCCTACGACAGGGGGCTCAGCCCCAGCATTTT. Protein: CASSLRQGAQPQHF.

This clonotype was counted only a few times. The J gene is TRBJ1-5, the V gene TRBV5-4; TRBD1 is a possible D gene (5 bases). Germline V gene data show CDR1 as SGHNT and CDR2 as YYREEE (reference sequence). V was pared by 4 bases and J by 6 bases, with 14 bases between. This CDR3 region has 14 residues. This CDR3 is CASSLDAQGQPQHF. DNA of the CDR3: TGTGCCAGCAGCCTCGACGCCCAGGGTCAGCCCCAGCATTTT.

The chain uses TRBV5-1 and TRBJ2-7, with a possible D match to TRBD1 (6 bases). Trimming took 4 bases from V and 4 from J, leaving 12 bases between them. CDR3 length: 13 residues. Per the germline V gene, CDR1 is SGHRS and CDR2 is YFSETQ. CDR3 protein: CASSAEQGYEQYF. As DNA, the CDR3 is TGCGCCAGCAGCGCCGAACAGGGTTACGAGCAGTACTTC.

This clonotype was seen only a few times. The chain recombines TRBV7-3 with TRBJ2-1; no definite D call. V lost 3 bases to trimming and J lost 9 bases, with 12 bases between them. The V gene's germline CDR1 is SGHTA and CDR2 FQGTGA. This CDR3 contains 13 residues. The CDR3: CASSFGIWGEQFF. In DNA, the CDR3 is TGTGCCAGCAGCTTTGGCATTTGGGGTGAGCAGTTCTTC.

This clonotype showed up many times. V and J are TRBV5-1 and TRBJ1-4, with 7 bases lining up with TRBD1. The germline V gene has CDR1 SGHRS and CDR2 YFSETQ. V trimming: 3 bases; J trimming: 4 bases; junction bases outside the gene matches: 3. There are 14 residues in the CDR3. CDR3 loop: CASSWTGYNEKLFF. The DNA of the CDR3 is TGCGCCAGCAGCTGGACAGGCTATAATGAAAAACTGTTTTTT. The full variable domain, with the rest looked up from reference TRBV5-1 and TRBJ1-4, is KAGVTQTPRYLIKTRGQQVTLSCSPISGHRSVSWYQQTPGQGLQFLFEYFSETQRNKGNFPGRFSGRQFSNSRSEMNVSTLELGDSALYLCASSWTGYNEKLFFGSGTQLSVL.

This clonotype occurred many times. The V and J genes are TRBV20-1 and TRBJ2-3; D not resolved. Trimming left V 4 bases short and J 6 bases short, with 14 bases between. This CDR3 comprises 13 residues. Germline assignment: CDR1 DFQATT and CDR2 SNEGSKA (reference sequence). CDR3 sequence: CSATNLDSDTQYF. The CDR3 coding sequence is TGCAGTGCTACAAACCTAGATTCGGATACGCAGTATTTT.

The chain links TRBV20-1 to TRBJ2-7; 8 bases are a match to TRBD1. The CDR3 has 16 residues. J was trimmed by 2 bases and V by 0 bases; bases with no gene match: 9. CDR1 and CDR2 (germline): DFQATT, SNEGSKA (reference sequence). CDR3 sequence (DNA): TGCAGTGCTAGAGATCAAGGCGGCAGGGGGCCCTACGAGCAGTACTTC. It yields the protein CSARDQGGRGPYEQYF.

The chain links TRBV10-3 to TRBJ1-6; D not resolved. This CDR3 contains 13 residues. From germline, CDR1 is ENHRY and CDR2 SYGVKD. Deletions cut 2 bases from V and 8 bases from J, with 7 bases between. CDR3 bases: TGTGCCATCAGTGAGACTGCCTATTCACCCCTCCACTTT. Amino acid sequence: CAISETAYSPLHF.

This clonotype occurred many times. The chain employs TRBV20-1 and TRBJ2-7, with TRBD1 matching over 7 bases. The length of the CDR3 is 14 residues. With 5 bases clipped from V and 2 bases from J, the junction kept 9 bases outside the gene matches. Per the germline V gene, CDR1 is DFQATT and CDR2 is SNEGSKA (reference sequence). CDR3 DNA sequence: TGCAGTGCTTCTATGTACAGGGGACCCTACGAGCAGTACTTC. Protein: CSASMYRGPYEQYF.

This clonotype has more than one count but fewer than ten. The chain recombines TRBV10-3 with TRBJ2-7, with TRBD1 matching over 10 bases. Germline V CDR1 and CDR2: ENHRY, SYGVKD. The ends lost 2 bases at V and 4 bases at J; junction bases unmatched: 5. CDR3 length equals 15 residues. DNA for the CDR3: TGTGCCATCAGTGAGATAGACAGGGGGCGATACGAGCAGTACTTC. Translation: CAISEIDRGRYEQYF.

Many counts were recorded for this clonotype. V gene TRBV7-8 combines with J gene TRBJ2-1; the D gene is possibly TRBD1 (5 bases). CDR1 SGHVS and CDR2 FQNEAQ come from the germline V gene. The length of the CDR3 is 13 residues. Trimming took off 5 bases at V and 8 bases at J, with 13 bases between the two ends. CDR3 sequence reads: CASSPPGIDEQFF. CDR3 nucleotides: TGTGCCAGCAGCCCCCCAGGGATTGATGAGCAGTTCTTC.

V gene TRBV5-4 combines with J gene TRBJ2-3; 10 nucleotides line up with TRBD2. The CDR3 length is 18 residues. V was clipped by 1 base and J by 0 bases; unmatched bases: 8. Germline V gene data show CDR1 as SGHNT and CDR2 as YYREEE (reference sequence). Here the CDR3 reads CASSLSPGLALSTDTQYF. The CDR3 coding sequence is TGTGCCAGCAGCTTGAGCCCGGGACTAGCGCTTAGCACAGATACGCAGTATTTT.

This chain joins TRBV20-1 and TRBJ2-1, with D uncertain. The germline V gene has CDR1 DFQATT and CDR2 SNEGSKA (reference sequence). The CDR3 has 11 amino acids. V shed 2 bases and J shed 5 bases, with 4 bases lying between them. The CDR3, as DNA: TGCAGTGCTAGAACGAACAATGAGCAGTTCTTC. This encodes CSARTNNEQFF.

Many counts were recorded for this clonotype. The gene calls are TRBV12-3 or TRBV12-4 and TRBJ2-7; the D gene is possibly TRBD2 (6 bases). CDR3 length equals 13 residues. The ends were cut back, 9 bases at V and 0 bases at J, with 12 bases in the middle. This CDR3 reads CASGTSLSYEQYF. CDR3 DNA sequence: TGTGCCAGTGGGACTTCCCTCTCCTACGAGCAGTACTTC.

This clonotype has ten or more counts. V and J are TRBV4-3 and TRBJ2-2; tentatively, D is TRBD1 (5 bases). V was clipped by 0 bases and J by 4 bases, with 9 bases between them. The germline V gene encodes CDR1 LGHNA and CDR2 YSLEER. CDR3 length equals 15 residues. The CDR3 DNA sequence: TGCGCCAGCAGCCAAGATATAGGGGCCACCGGGGAGCTGTTTTTT. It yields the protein CASSQDIGATGELFF.

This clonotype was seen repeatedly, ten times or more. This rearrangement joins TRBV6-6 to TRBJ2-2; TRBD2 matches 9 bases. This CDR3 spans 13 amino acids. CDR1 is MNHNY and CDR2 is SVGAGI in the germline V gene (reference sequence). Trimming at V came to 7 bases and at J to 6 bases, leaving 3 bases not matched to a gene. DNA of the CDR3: TGTGCCAGCAAAACTAGCGGGCCCGGGGAGCTGTTTTTT. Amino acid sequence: CASKTSGPGELFF.

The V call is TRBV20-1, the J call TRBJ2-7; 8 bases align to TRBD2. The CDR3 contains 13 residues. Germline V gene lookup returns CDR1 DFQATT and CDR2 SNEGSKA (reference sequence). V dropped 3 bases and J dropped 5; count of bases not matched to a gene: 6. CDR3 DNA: TGCAGTGCTAGGGGGAGCGGGAGCAACGAGCAGTACTTC. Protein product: CSARGSGSNEQYF.